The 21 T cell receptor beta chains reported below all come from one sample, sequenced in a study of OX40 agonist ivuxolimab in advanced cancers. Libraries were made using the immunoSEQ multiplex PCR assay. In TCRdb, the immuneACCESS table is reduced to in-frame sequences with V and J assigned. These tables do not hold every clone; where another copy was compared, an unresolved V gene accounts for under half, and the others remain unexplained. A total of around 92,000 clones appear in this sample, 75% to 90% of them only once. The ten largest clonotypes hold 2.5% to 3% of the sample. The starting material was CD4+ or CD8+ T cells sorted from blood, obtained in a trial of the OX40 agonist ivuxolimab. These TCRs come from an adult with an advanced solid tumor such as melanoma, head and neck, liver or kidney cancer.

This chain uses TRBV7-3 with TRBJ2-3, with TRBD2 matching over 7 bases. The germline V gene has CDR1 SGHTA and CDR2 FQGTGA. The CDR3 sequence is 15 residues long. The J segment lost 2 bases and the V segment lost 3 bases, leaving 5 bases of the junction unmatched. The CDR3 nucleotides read TGTGCCAGCAGCTTCCGCGGGGGAACCACAGATACGCAGTATTTT. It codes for CASSFRGGTTDTQYF.

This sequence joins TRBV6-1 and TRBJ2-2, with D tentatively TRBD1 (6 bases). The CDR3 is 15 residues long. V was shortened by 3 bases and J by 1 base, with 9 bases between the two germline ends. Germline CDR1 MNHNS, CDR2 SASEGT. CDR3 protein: CASSDSGVNTGELFF. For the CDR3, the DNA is TGTGCCAGCAGTGATTCAGGGGTGAACACCGGGGAGCTGTTTTTT.

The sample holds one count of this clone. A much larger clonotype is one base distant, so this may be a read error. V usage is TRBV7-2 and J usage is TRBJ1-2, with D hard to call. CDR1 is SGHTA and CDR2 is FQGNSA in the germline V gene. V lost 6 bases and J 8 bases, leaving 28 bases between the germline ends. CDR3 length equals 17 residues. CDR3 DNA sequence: TGTGCCAGCAGTAATACCGTAGCTGGGTTAGGCCGTGGAGGCTACACCTTC. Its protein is CASSNTVAGLGRGGYTF.

This CDR3 reads CASQLAGVLNEQYF. CDR3 nucleotide sequence: TGTGCCTCGCAACTGGCCGGTGTATTGAACGAGCAGTACTTC. The chain uses TRBV30 and TRBJ2-7; D call uncertain. The germline V gene has CDR1 GTSNPN and CDR2 SVGIG (reference sequence). This CDR3 is 14 amino acids long. Trimming took 7 bases from V and 5 from J, leaving 21 bases between them.

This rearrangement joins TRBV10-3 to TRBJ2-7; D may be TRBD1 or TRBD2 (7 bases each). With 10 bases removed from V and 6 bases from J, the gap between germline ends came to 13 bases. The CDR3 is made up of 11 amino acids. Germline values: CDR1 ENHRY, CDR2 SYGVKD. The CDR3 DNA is TGTGCCACCAGGGGGGGCAGCGAGCAGTACTTC. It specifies CATRGGSEQYF.

The CDR3: CASSLGGEHQPQHF. In DNA, the CDR3 is TGTGCCAGCAGCTTAGGGGGTGAACATCAGCCCCAGCATTTT. This chain joins TRBV7-2 and TRBJ1-5; D gene unclear. Trimming pared 1 base from V and 5 bases from J, leaving 9 bases between. From germline, CDR1 is SGHTA and CDR2 FQGNSA. The CDR3 covers 14 residues.

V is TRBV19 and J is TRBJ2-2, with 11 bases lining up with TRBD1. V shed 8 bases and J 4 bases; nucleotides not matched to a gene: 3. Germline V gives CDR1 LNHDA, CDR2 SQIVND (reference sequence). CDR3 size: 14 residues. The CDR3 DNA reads TGTGCCAGTTCCGGGACAGGGGGCACCGGGGAGCTGTTTTTT. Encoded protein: CASSGTGGTGELFF.

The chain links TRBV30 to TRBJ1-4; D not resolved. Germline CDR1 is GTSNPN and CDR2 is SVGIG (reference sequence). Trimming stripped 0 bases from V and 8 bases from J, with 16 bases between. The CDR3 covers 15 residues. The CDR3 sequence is CAWSVLEGGKEKLFF. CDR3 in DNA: TGTGCCTGGAGTGTACTTGAGGGAGGAAAGGAAAAACTGTTTTTT.

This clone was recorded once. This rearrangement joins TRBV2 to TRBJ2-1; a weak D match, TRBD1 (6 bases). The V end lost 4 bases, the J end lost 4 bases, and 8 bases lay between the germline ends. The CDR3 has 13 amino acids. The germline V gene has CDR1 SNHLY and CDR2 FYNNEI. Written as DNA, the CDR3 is TGTGCCAGCAGTGGAGGACAGTACAATGAGCAGTTCTTC. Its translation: CASSGGQYNEQFF.

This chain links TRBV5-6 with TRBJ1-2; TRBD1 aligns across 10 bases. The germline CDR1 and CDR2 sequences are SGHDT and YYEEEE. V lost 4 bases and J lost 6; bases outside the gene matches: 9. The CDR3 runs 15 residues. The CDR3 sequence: CASSPDRGRINGYTF. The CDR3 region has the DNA TGTGCCAGCAGCCCAGACAGGGGGCGTATCAATGGCTACACCTTC.

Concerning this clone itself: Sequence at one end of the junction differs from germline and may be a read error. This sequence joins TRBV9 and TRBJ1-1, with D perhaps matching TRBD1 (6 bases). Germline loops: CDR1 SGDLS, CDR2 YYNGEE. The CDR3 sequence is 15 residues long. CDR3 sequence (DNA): TGTGCCAGCAGCCCAGGAGGGGGGGTGAACGCTGAAGCTTTCTTT. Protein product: CASSPGGGVNAEAFF.

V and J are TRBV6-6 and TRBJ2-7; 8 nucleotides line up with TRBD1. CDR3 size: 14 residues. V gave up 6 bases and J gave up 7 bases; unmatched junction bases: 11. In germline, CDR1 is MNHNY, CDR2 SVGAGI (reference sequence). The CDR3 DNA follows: TGTGCCAGCAGACCTAGACAGGGGTCGGAAGAGCAGTACTTC. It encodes CASRPRQGSEEQYF.

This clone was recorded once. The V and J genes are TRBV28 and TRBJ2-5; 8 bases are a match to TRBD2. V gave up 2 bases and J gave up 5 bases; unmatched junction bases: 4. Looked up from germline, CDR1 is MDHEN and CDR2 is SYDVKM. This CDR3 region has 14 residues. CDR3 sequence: CASSLRSGGETQYF. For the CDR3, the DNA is TGTGCCAGCAGTTTACGGTCGGGGGGGGAGACCCAGTACTTC.

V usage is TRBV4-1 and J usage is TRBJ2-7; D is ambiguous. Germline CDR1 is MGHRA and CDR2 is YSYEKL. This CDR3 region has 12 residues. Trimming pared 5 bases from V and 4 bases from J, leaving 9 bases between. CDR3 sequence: CASSAPLYEQYF. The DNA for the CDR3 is TGCGCCAGCAGCGCCCCTCTATACGAGCAGTACTTC.

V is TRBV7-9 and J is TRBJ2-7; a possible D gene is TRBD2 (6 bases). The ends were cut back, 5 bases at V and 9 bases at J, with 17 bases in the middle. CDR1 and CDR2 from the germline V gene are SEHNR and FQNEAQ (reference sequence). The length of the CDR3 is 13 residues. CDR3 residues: CASSHGTGSGQYF. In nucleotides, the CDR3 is TGTGCCAGCAGCCACGGGACCGGGAGTGGGCAGTACTTC.

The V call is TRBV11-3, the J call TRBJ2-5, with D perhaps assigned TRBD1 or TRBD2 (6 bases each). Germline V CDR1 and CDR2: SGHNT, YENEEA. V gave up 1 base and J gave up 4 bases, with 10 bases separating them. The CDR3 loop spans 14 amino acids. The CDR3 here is CASSLGGGPETQYF. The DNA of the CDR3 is TGTGCCAGCAGCTTAGGTGGGGGGCCAGAGACCCAGTACTTC.

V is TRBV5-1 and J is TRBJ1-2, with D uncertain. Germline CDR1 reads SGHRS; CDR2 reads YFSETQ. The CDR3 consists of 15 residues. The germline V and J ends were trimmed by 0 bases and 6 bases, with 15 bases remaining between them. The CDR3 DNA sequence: TGCGCCAGCAGCTTGGCGGGTAATAGGATGGATGGCTACACCTTC. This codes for CASSLAGNRMDGYTF.

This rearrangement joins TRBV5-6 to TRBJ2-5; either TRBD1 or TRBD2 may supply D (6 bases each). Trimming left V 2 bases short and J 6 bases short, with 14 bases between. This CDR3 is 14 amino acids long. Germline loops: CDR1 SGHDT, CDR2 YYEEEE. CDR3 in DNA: TGTGCCAGCAGCTTTTCCGGGGGCCCAAAGACCCAGTACTTC. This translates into CASSFSGGPKTQYF. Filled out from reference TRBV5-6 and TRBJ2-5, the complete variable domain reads DAGVTQSPTHLIKTRGQQVTLRCSPKSGHDTVSWYQQALGQGPQFIFQYYEEEERQRGNFPDRFSGHQFPNYSSELNVNALLLGDSALYLCASSFSGGPKTQYFGPGTRLLVL.

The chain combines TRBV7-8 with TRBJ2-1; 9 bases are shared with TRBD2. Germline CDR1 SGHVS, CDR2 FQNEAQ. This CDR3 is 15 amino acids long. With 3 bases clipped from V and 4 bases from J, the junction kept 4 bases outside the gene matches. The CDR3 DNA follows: TGTGCCAGCAGCTTGAGGACTAGCGCTTACAATGAGCAGTTCTTC. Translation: CASSLRTSAYNEQFF.

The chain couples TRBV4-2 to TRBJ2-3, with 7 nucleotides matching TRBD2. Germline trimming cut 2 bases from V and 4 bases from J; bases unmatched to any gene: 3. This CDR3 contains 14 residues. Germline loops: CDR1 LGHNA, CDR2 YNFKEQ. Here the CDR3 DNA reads TGTGCCAGCAGCCAACAACTAGCGCCAGATACGCAGTATTTT. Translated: CASSQQLAPDTQYF.

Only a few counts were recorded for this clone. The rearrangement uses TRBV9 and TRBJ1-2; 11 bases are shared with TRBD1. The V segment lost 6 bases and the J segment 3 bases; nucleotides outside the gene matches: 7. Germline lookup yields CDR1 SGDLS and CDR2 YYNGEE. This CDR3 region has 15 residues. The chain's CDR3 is CASTWGQGGDYGYTF. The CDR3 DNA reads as TGTGCCAGCACCTGGGGACAGGGGGGCGACTATGGCTACACCTTC.